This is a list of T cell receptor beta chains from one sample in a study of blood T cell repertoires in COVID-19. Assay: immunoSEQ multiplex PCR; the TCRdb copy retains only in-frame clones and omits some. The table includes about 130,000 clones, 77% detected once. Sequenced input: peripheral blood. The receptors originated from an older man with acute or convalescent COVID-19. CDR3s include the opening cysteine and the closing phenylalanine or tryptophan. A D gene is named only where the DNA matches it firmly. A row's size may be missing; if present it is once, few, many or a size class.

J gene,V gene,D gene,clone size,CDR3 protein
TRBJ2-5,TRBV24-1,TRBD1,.,CATSDSTGATETQYF
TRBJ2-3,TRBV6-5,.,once,CASTREGEDTQYF
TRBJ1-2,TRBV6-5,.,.,CASSSKGHVNYGYTF
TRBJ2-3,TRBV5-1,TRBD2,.,CASSRSGGGDTQYF
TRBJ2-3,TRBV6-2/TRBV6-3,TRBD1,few,CASSLRDSNTDTQYF
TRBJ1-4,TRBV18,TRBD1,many,CASSNKGQGEKLFF
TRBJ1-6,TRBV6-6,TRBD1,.,CASSFGTGNNSPLHF
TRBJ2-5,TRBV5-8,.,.,CASSVRDSEETQYF
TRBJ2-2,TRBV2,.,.,CASSSGTTNTGELFF
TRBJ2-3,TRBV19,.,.,CASRNTLGQLTSTDTQYF
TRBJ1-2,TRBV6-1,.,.,CASSEGGGGYTF
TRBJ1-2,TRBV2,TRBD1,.,CASNKDRVLEGYTF
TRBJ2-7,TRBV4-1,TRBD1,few,CASSQPGQISYEQYF